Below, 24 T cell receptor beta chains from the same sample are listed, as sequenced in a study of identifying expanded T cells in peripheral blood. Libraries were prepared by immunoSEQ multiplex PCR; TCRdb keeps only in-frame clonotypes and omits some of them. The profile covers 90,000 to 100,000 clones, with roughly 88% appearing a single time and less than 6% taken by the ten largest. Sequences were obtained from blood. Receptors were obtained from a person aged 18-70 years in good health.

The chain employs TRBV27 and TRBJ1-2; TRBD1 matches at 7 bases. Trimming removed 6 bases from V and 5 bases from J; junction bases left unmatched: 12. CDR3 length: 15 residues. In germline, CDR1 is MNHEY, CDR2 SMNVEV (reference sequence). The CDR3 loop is CASSRGGGGAYGYTF. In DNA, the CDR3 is TGTGCCAGCAGCAGAGGGGGCGGTGGGGCGTATGGCTACACCTTC.

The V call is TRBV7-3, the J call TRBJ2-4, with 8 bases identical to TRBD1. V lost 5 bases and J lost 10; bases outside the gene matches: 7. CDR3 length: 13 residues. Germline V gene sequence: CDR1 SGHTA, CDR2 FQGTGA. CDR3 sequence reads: CASSQQGDGIQYF. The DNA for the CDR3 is TGTGCCAGCAGCCAACAGGGGGACGGGATTCAGTACTTC. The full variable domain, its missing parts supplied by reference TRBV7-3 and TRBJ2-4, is GAGVSQTPSNKVTEKGKYVELRCDPISGHTALYWYRQSLGQGPEFLIYFQGTGAADDSGLPNDRFFAVRPEGSVSTLKIQRTERGDSAVYLCASSQQGDGIQYFGAGTRLSVL.

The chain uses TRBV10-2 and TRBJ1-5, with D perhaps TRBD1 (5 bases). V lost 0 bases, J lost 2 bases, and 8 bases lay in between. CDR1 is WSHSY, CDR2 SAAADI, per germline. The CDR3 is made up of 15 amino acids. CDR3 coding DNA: TGCGCCAGCAGTGAGTCGGGGGGTCGCAATCAGCCCCAGCATTTT. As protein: CASSESGGRNQPQHF.

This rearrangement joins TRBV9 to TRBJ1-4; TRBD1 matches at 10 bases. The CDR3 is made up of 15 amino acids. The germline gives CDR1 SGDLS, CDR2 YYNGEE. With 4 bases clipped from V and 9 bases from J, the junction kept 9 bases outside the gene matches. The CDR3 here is CASSPQTGGAKKLFF. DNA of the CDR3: TGTGCCAGCAGCCCCCAGACAGGGGGCGCGAAAAAACTGTTTTTT.

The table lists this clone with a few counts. CDR3 residues: CASSVAPGGVDEQFF. For the CDR3, the DNA is TGTGCCAGCAGCGTAGCGCCAGGGGGGGTCGATGAGCAGTTCTTC. V usage is TRBV9 and J usage is TRBJ2-1; D tentatively reads TRBD1 or TRBD2 (7 bases each). The CDR3 runs 15 residues. V lost 0 bases to trimming and J lost 8 bases, with 15 bases between them. Germline V CDR1 and CDR2: SGDLS, YYNGEE.

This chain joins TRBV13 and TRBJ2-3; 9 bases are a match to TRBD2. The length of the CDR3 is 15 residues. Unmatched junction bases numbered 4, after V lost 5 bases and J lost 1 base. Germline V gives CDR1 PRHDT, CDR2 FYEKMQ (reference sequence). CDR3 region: CASSLERGGTDTQYF. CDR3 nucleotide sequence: TGTGCCAGCAGCCTCGAGCGGGGGGGCACAGATACGCAGTATTTT.

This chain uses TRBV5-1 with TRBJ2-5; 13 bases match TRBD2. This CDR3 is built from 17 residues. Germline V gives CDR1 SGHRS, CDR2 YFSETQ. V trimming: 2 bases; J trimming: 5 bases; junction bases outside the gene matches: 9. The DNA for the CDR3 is TGCGCCAGCAGCTTCGGACTAGCGGGGGCCATCGGGGAGACCCAGTACTTC. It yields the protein CASSFGLAGAIGETQYF.

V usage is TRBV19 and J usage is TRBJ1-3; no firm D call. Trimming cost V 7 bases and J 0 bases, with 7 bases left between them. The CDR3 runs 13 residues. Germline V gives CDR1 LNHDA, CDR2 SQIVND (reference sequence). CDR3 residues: CASTANSGNTIYF. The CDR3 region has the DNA TGTGCCAGTACGGCGAACTCTGGAAACACCATATATTTT.

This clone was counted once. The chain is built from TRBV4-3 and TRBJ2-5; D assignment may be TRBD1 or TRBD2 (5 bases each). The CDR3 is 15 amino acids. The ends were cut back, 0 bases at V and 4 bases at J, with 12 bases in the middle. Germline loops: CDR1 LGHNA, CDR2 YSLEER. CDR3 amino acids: CASSQEPGLVETQYF. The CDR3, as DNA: TGCGCCAGCAGCCAAGAGCCGGGGCTCGTAGAGACCCAGTACTTC.

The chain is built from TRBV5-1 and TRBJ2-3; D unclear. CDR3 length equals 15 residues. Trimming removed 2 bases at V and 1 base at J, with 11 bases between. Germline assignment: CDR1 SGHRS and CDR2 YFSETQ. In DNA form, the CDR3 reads TGCGCCAGCAGCTTAAATAGAGCGCGCACAGATACGCAGTATTTT. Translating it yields CASSLNRARTDTQYF.

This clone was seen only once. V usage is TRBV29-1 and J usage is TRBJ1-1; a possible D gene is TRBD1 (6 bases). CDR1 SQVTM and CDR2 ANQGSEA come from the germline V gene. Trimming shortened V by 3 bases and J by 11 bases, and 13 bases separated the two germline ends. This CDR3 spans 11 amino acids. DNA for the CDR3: TGCAGCGTTGACCACACAGGGTTGGCTTTCTTT. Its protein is CSVDHTGLAFF.

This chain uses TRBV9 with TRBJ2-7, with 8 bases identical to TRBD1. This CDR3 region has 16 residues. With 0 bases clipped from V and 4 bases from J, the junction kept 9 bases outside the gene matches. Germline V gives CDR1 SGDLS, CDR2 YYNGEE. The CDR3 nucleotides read TGTGCCAGCAGCGTAGCTCACGCAGGGGGCTGGTACGAGCAGTACTTC. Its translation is CASSVAHAGGWYEQYF. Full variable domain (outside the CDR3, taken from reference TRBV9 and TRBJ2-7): DSGVTQTPKHLITATGQRVTLRCSPRSGDLSVYWYQQSLDQGLQFLIQYYNGEERAKGNILERFSAQQFPDLHSELNLSSLELGDSALYFCASSVAHAGGWYEQYFGPGTRLTVT.

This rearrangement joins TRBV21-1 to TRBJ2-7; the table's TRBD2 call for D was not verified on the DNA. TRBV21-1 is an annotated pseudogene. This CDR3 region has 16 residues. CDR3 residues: CASSKARTSGSYEQYF. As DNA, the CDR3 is TGTGCCAGCAGCAAAGCCAGGACTAGCGGGAGCTACGAGCAGTACTTC.

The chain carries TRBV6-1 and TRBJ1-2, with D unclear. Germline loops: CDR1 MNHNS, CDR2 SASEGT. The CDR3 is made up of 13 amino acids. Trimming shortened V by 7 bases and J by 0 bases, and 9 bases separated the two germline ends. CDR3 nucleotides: TGTGCCAGCAATGCGATAGCTAACTATGGCTACACCTTC. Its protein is CASNAIANYGYTF.

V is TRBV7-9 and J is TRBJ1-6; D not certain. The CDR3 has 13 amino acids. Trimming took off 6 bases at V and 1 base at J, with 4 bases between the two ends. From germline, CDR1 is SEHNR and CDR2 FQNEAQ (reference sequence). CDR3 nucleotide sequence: TGTGCCAGCAGTGATTCCTATAATTCACCCCTCCACTTT. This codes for CASSDSYNSPLHF. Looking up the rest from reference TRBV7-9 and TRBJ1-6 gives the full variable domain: DTGVSQNPRHKITKRGQNVTFRCDPISEHNRLYWYRQTLGQGPEFLTYFQNEAQLEKSRLLSDRFSAERPKGSFSTLEIQRTEQGDSAMYLCASSDSYNSPLHFGNGTRLTVT.

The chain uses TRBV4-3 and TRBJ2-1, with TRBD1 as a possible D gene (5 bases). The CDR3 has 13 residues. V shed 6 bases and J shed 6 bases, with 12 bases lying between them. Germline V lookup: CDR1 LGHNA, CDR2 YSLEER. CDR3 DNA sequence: TGCGCCAGCAGTCCCGATAGGGGCAATGAGCAGTTCTTC. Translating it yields CASSPDRGNEQFF.

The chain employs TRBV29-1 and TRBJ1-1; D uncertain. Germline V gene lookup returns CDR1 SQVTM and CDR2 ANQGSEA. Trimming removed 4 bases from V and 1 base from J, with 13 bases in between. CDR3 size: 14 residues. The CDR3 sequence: CSVAWVNQNTEAFF. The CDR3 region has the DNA TGCAGCGTTGCGTGGGTCAATCAGAACACTGAAGCTTTCTTT. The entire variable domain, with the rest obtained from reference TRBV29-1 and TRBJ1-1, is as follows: SAVISQKPSRDICQRGTSLTIQCQVDSQVTMMFWYRQQPGQSLTLIATANQGSEATYESGFVIDKFPISRPNLTFSTLTVSNMSPEDSSIYLCSVAWVNQNTEAFFGQGTRLTVV.

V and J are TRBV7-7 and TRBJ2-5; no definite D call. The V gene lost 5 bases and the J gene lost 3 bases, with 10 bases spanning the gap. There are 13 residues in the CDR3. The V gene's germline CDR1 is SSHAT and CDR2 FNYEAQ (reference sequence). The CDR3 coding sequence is TGTGCCAGCAGCGCCGACCGGGAAGAGACCCAGTACTTC. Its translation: CASSADREETQYF.

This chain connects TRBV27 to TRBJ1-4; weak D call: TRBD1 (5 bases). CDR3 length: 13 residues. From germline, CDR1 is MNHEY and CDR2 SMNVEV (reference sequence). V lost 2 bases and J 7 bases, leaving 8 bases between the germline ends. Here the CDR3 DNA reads TGTGCCAGCAGTTTACAGGGAAGTGAAAAACTGTTTTTT. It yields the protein CASSLQGSEKLFF.

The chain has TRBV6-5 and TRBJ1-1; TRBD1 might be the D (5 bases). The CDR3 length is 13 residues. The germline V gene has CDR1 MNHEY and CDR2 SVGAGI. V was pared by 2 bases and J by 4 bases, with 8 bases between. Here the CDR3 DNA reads TGTGCCAGCAGTTACGCAGGGCTCACTGAAGCTTTCTTT. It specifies CASSYAGLTEAFF.

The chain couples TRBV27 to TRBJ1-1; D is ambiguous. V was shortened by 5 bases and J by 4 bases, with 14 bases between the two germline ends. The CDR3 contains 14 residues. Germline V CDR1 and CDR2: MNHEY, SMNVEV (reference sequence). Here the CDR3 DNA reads TGTGCCAGCAGTCCAAATGCTCGACCCACTGAAGCTTTCTTT. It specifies CASSPNARPTEAFF.

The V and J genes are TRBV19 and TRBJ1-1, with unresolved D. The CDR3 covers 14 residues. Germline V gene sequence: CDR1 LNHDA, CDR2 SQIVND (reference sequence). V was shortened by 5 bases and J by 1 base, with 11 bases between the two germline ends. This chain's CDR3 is CASSRVSPNTEAFF. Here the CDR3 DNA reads TGTGCCAGTAGTCGGGTCAGTCCGAACACTGAAGCTTTCTTT.

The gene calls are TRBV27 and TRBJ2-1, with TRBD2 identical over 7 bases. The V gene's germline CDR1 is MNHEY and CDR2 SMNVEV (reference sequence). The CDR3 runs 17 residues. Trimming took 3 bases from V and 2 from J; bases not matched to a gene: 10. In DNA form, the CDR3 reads TGTGCCAGCAGTTTTAGAGCGGGACCGGGGGCCTACAATGAGCAGTTCTTC. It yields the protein CASSFRAGPGAYNEQFF.

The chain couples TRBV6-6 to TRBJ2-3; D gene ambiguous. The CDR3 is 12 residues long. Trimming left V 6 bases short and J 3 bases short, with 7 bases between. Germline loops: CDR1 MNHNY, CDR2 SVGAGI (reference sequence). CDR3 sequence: CASSPRTDTQYF. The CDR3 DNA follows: TGTGCCAGCAGCCCGAGGACAGATACGCAGTATTTT.